The entry below describes one T cell receptor beta chain. Clones were sequenced by immunoSEQ multiplex PCR, and TCRdb holds only the in-frame ones, with some missing. Among fewer than 500,000 clones listed, around nine tenths were seen once. This record comes from a study of control samples from healthy donors and cancer patients. The CDR3 extends over 12 amino acids. Germline CDR1 reads MNHEY; CDR2 reads SVGAGI. V gave up 6 bases and J gave up 0 bases, with 6 bases separating them. V is TRBV6-5 and J is TRBJ2-7; D not certain. The TCR originated in a man aged 35 to 55 with head and neck cancer. Sequencing was carried out using PBMCs. CDR3 nucleotide sequence: TGTGCCAGCAGGGCCAACTCCTACGAGCAGTACTTC. It translates to CASRANSYEQYF.